Included here is one T cell receptor beta chain sequence, with context. This sample was taken from a study of blood T cells in healthy people across ages. Germline V gives CDR1 MDHEN, CDR2 SYDVKM. The CDR3 contains 14 residues. The ends were cut back, 5 bases at V and 5 bases at J, with 15 bases in the middle. PCR was performed a second time for about 7 to 12 cycles using a sample-barcoded 5' primer and a J-beta primer mix. TCRdb used MiXCR to reprocess the 5' RACE reads, holding one entry per CDR3 protein. The data contain hundreds of thousands of distinct CDR3 sequences, 24% of them singletons. This same sample was also taken into another study, of T cells of mothers and their children. That work contributes: Per mother, over 9 million TCR beta CDR3 reads were obtained; per child, about 3 million.

Sequencing was carried out using blood. This TCR came from a boy aged 5-17 years in good health. The gene calls are TRBV28 and TRBJ1-1; D remains unclear. This chain's CDR3 is CASSISGLTTEAFF. DNA for the CDR3: TGTGCCAGCAGTATTTCCGGGCTAACGACTGAAGCTTTCTTT. Variable domain in full (rest from reference TRBV28 and TRBJ1-1): DVKVTQSSRYLVKRTGEKVFLECVQDMDHENMFWYRQDPGLGLRLIYFSYDVKMKEKGDIPEGYSVSREKKERFSLILESASTNQTSMYLCASSISGLTTEAFFGQGTRLTVV.